Below are 32 T cell receptor beta chains sequenced from a single sample in a study of OX40 agonist ivuxolimab in advanced cancers. TCRdb's copy holds only in-frame clones and misses some; the assay was immunoSEQ multiplex PCR. The sample consists of over 90,000 clones, roughly 90% of them appearing once. The specimen comprised CD4+ or CD8+ T cells sorted from blood, sampled in a trial of the OX40 agonist ivuxolimab. Receptors were obtained from an adult with an advanced solid tumor such as melanoma, head and neck, liver or kidney cancer.

The V call is TRBV5-1, the J call TRBJ1-1; D not certain. The V end lost 4 bases, the J end lost 0 bases, and 13 bases lay between the germline ends. The CDR3 spans 15 residues. CDR1 SGHRS and CDR2 YFSETQ come from the germline V gene. CDR3 loop: CASSPSGGMNTEAFF. The CDR3, as DNA: TGCGCCAGCAGCCCGTCGGGAGGGATGAACACTGAAGCTTTCTTT. The variable domain in full, completed from reference TRBV5-1 and TRBJ1-1, reads KAGVTQTPRYLIKTRGQQVTLSCSPISGHRSVSWYQQTPGQGLQFLFEYFSETQRNKGNFPGRFSGRQFSNSRSEMNVSTLELGDSALYLCASSPSGGMNTEAFFGQGTRLTVV.

V gene TRBV30 combines with J gene TRBJ2-7; 7 positions agree with TRBD2. The CDR3 spans 13 residues. The V segment lost 5 bases and the J segment 6 bases; nucleotides outside the gene matches: 10. Germline-derived CDR1 and CDR2 are GTSNPN and SVGIG (reference sequence). The CDR3 DNA is TGTGCCTGGGAAGGGTTTGCGGGAGCCGAGCAGTACTTC. Its translation: CAWEGFAGAEQYF.

V gene TRBV5-4 combines with J gene TRBJ2-1, with 13 bases identical to TRBD2. V lost 4 bases, J lost 15 bases, and 7 bases stayed unmatched. The CDR3 loop spans 13 amino acids. Per the germline V gene, CDR1 is SGHNT and CDR2 is YYREEE (reference sequence). CDR3: CASSGTSGRGRFF. The CDR3 nucleotides read TGTGCCAGCAGCGGTACTAGCGGGAGGGGCCGGTTCTTC. Variable domain in full (rest from reference TRBV5-4 and TRBJ2-1): ETGVTQSPTHLIKTRGQQVTLRCSSQSGHNTVSWYQQALGQGPQFIFQYYREEENGRGNFPPRFSGLQFPNYSSELNVNALELDDSALYLCASSGTSGRGRFFGPGTRLTVL.

CDR3 residues: CASSLNPDPRTQYF. CDR3 coding DNA: TGTGCCAGCAGCTTAAACCCGGACCCCCGTACGCAGTATTTT. This chain links TRBV11-2 with TRBJ2-3; D not certain. Germline V gives CDR1 SGHAT, CDR2 FQNNGV. The CDR3 runs 14 residues. The ends were cut back, 2 bases at V and 8 bases at J, with 14 bases in the middle.

The genes are TRBV19 and TRBJ2-5; 14 bases map to TRBD2. The CDR3 extends over 15 amino acids. CDR1 LNHDA and CDR2 SQIVND come from the germline V gene (reference sequence). The V and J ends lost 7 bases and 3 bases, in that order; junction bases with no gene match: 4. The CDR3 bases are TGTGCCAGTACATCGACTAGCGGGAGGGAAGAGACCCAGTACTTC. As protein: CASTSTSGREETQYF.

The rearrangement joins TRBV2 to TRBJ2-6; tentatively, D is TRBD1 (6 bases). Germline assignment: CDR1 SNHLY and CDR2 FYNNEI. The V gene lost 8 bases and the J gene lost 2 bases, with 19 bases spanning the gap. This CDR3 comprises 17 residues. CDR3 DNA sequence: TGTGCCAGCGGAAAACAACAGGGAATAGCTGGGGCCAACGTCCTGACTTTC. Its translation is CASGKQQGIAGANVLTF.

The chain couples TRBV11-2 to TRBJ2-2; perhaps TRBD1 as D (6 bases). Germline V gene data show CDR1 as SGHAT and CDR2 as FQNNGV. There are 15 residues in the CDR3. V lost 8 bases and J lost 4, with 17 bases in between. In DNA form, the CDR3 reads TGTGCCAGCCAACTTCGGGACACCTTCACCGGGGAGCTGTTTTTT. Encoded protein: CASQLRDTFTGELFF.

This clone was seen a single time. The chain uses TRBV5-4 and TRBJ2-6; D gene ambiguous. Germline-derived CDR1 and CDR2 are SGHNT and YYREEE (reference sequence). The ends were cut back, 0 bases at V and 2 bases at J, with 12 bases in the middle. The CDR3 spans 17 residues. For the CDR3, the DNA is TGTGCCAGCAGCTTGGTGTTCCGGGCCACTGGGGCCAACGTCCTGACTTTC. Translated: CASSLVFRATGANVLTF.

The chain has TRBV9 and TRBJ1-1; D is undetermined. Trimming removed 3 bases at V and 5 bases at J, with 14 bases between. CDR1 and CDR2 from the germline V gene are SGDLS and YYNGEE. The CDR3 is 14 residues long. The CDR3 DNA reads TGTGCCAGCAGCGCCCCGGGCCGTGGGACTGAAGCTTTCTTT. Translation: CASSAPGRGTEAFF.

The chain uses TRBV27 and TRBJ2-2, with 15 nucleotides matching TRBD2. Looked up from germline, CDR1 is MNHEY and CDR2 is SMNVEV (reference sequence). J lost 4 bases, V lost 7 bases, and 7 bases had no gene match. The CDR3 consists of 17 residues. CDR3 sequence (DNA): TGTGCCAGCACCGGACTAGCGGGAGGGCCTGGCACCGGGGAGCTGTTTTTT. This sequence encodes CASTGLAGGPGTGELFF.

The chain links TRBV7-2 to TRBJ2-2, with D unresolved. The germline CDR1 and CDR2 sequences are SGHTA and FQGNSA. The V end lost 6 bases, the J end lost 5 bases, and 19 bases lay between the germline ends. This CDR3 has 16 amino acids. The CDR3 reads CASRPVGSDRTGELFF. The CDR3 region has the DNA TGTGCCAGCAGACCAGTGGGATCCGATAGGACCGGGGAGCTGTTTTTT. Using reference TRBV7-2 and TRBJ2-2 for the parts outside the CDR3, the full variable domain is GAGVSQSPSNKVTEKGKDVELRCDPISGHTALYWYRQSLGQGLEFLIYFQGNSAPDKSGLPSDRFSAERTGGSVSTLTIQRTQQEDSAVYLCASRPVGSDRTGELFFGEGSRLTVL.

The CDR3 is CATNTGTSGYNEQFF. CDR3 in DNA: TGCGCCACCAACACCGGGACTAGCGGCTACAATGAGCAGTTCTTC. The chain couples TRBV5-1 to TRBJ2-1; 11 bases line up with TRBD2. With V trimmed by 9 bases and J by 3 bases, 8 bases remained unmatched. The CDR3 sequence is 15 residues long. Germline V gene lookup returns CDR1 SGHRS and CDR2 YFSETQ.

The V and J genes are TRBV11-3 and TRBJ2-1; 8 bases match TRBD1. In germline, CDR1 is SGHNT, CDR2 YENEEA. CDR3 length: 16 residues. V trimming: 1 base; J trimming: 7 bases; junction bases outside the gene matches: 9. This CDR3 reads CASSLVGQGAGNEQFF. Written as DNA, the CDR3 is TGTGCCAGCAGCTTAGTCGGTCAGGGGGCTGGGAATGAGCAGTTCTTC.

This clone has more than one count but fewer than ten. This chain uses TRBV5-1 with TRBJ2-2; 12 bases line up with TRBD2. The CDR3 extends over 15 amino acids. Germline lookup yields CDR1 SGHRS and CDR2 YFSETQ. With V trimmed by 3 bases and J by 4 bases, 1 base remained unmatched. The CDR3 nucleotides are TGCGCCAGCAGCTCACTAGCGGGGGGCACCGGGGAGCTGTTTTTT. Residues: CASSSLAGGTGELFF.

This clone came up once. The genes are TRBV27 and TRBJ1-2, with 10 bases fitting TRBD1. The junction had 7 bases not matched to a gene; V was cut back by 6 bases and J by 0 bases. Germline V CDR1 and CDR2: MNHEY, SMNVEV (reference sequence). The CDR3 is 16 residues long. CDR3 amino acids: CASREGQGRTNYGYTF. The CDR3 nucleotides are TGTGCCAGCAGGGAGGGACAGGGGAGGACTAACTATGGCTACACCTTC.

This rearrangement joins TRBV2 to TRBJ2-7; 8 bases fit TRBD1. The ends lost 8 bases at V and 3 bases at J; junction bases unmatched: 3. Germline V gene lookup returns CDR1 SNHLY and CDR2 FYNNEI. The length of the CDR3 is 12 residues. DNA of the CDR3: TGTGCCAGCGGGACAGGCCTCTACGAGCAGTACTTC. It encodes CASGTGLYEQYF.

This chain uses TRBV7-3 with TRBJ2-1; TRBD1 agrees at 12 bases. With V trimmed by 5 bases and J by 8 bases, 13 bases remained unmatched. Germline V gene sequence: CDR1 SGHTA, CDR2 FQGTGA. The CDR3 has 17 amino acids. CDR3: CASSQSPGQGALDEQFF. The CDR3 DNA reads TGTGCCAGCAGCCAGTCCCCGGGACAGGGGGCTTTAGATGAGCAGTTCTTC.

The chain is built from TRBV2 and TRBJ2-6; no reliable D call. There are 15 residues in the CDR3. The ends were cut back, 6 bases at V and 4 bases at J, with 13 bases in the middle. Germline loops: CDR1 SNHLY, CDR2 FYNNEI. The CDR3 DNA follows: TGTGCCAGCAGCGCAACTGGTCCCGGGGCCAACGTCCTGACTTTC. It translates to CASSATGPGANVLTF.

The chain uses TRBV9 and TRBJ2-1; 7 positions match TRBD2. CDR1 is SGDLS and CDR2 is YYNGEE in the germline V gene. The CDR3 is 15 residues long. Unmatched junction bases numbered 6, after V lost 2 bases and J lost 4 bases. The CDR3 region is CASSVGRGVYNEQFF. The CDR3 DNA reads as TGTGCCAGCAGCGTTGGGAGGGGAGTGTACAATGAGCAGTTCTTC. Combining the CDR3 with reference TRBV9 and TRBJ2-1 gives the whole variable domain DSGVTQTPKHLITATGQRVTLRCSPRSGDLSVYWYQQSLDQGLQFLIQYYNGEERAKGNILERFSAQQFPDLHSELNLSSLELGDSALYFCASSVGRGVYNEQFFGPGTRLTVL.

The chain recombines TRBV7-3 with TRBJ2-2; D possibly matches TRBD1 or TRBD2 (5 bases each). The CDR3 has 17 residues. V dropped 5 bases and J dropped 3 bases, with 19 bases sitting between them. Germline V gives CDR1 SGHTA, CDR2 FQGTGA. CDR3 protein: CASSLHGNRGDTGELFF. CDR3 DNA: TGTGCCAGCAGCCTACACGGGAACCGAGGGGACACCGGGGAGCTGTTTTTT.

This clone came up once. This chain joins TRBV6-5 and TRBJ2-1; 7 bases fit TRBD2. Germline V gene data show CDR1 as MNHEY and CDR2 as SVGAGI. The J segment lost 7 bases and the V segment lost 7 bases, leaving 7 bases of the junction unmatched. The CDR3 sequence is 13 residues long. The DNA for the CDR3 is TGTGCCAGCACACCCGGGGGGTATAATGAGCAGTTCTTC. This translates into CASTPGGYNEQFF.

The chain recombines TRBV5-1 with TRBJ2-3, with 9 bases lining up with TRBD2. The J segment lost 0 bases and the V segment lost 3 bases, leaving 5 bases of the junction unmatched. The CDR3 length is 16 residues. Germline V lookup: CDR1 SGHRS, CDR2 YFSETQ. CDR3 loop: CASSWGTSFSTDTQYF. Here the CDR3 DNA reads TGCGCCAGCAGCTGGGGGACTAGCTTTAGCACAGATACGCAGTATTTT.

This rearrangement joins TRBV10-1 to TRBJ1-2; a weak D match, TRBD1 (5 bases). The CDR3 extends over 15 amino acids. Germline assignment: CDR1 WNHNN and CDR2 SYGVQD (reference sequence). Trimming stripped 3 bases from V and 5 bases from J, with 16 bases between. CDR3 DNA: TGCGCCAGCAGTGAATCCCCCGGACATCCTTATGGCTACACCTTC. Residues: CASSESPGHPYGYTF.

The CDR3 protein is CASSLIGQGWGTDTQYF. The DNA for the CDR3 is TGTGCCAGCAGTCTAATCGGACAGGGTTGGGGGACAGATACGCAGTATTTT. The chain is built from TRBV27 and TRBJ2-3; 8 bases agree with TRBD1. CDR1 is MNHEY and CDR2 is SMNVEV in the germline V gene (reference sequence). V trimming: 5 bases; J trimming: 3 bases; junction bases outside the gene matches: 13. CDR3 length equals 17 residues.

This rearrangement joins TRBV28 to TRBJ1-2; D remains unclear. Trimming removed 8 bases at V and 3 bases at J, with 13 bases between. The CDR3 is made up of 13 amino acids. CDR1 and CDR2 (germline): MDHEN, SYDVKM. As DNA, the CDR3 is TGTGCCAGCTACGAGGGAATGTACTATGGCTACACCTTC. It yields the protein CASYEGMYYGYTF.

The gene calls are TRBV15 and TRBJ2-4; D is uncertain. V was pared by 1 base and J by 6 bases, with 10 bases between. CDR3 length: 14 residues. Germline V gene data show CDR1 as LNHNV and CDR2 as YYDKDF (reference sequence). The CDR3 protein is CATSRGSLGNIQYF. As DNA, the CDR3 is TGTGCCACCAGCAGAGGTTCCTTGGGAAACATTCAGTACTTC.

The chain has TRBV10-3 and TRBJ1-1; D may be TRBD1 (6 bases). Trimming removed 10 bases from V and 3 bases from J, with 18 bases in between. This CDR3 is 14 amino acids long. Germline V CDR1 and CDR2: ENHRY, SYGVKD. The CDR3: CATGPGQTYTEAFF. CDR3 nucleotides: TGTGCCACCGGACCAGGACAGACCTACACTGAAGCTTTCTTT.

This chain connects TRBV5-5 to TRBJ2-2; D unresolved. V was pared by 4 bases and J by 4 bases, with 5 bases between. The length of the CDR3 is 12 residues. The germline CDR1 and CDR2 sequences are SGHKS and YYEKEE (reference sequence). CDR3 protein: CASSQPTGELFF. Written as DNA, the CDR3 is TGTGCCAGCAGCCAACCCACCGGGGAGCTGTTTTTT.

The chain uses TRBV5-1 and TRBJ2-3, with a weak D call TRBD2 (7 bases). Germline values: CDR1 SGHRS, CDR2 YFSETQ. This CDR3 contains 15 residues. The ends were cut back, 10 bases at V and 5 bases at J, with 23 bases in the middle. In DNA, the CDR3 is TGCGCCTCCGCCGAGTCCGGGGGGCTCATAGATACGCAGTATTTT. This translates into CASAESGGLIDTQYF.

This chain links TRBV5-1 with TRBJ2-2; 10 bases agree with TRBD2. This CDR3 region has 15 residues. CDR1 and CDR2 (germline): SGHRS, YFSETQ. J was trimmed by 5 bases and V by 4 bases; bases with no gene match: 5. The CDR3 sequence is CASSPLAGGTGELFF. The CDR3 nucleotides read TGCGCCAGCAGCCCTTTAGCGGGAGGAACCGGGGAGCTGTTTTTT. Complete variable domain (other parts from reference TRBV5-1 and TRBJ2-2): KAGVTQTPRYLIKTRGQQVTLSCSPISGHRSVSWYQQTPGQGLQFLFEYFSETQRNKGNFPGRFSGRQFSNSRSEMNVSTLELGDSALYLCASSPLAGGTGELFFGEGSRLTVL.

Concerning this clone itself: This specimen includes other DNA sequences encoding the same CDR3. The rearrangement links TRBV29-1 to TRBJ2-3; D is undetermined. Between the trimmed V and J ends, which lost 6 bases and 0 bases, there was a span of 10 bases. The CDR3 is 13 amino acids. Per germline, CDR1 SQVTM and CDR2 ANQGSEA. CDR3 in amino acids: CSVEIPSTDTQYF. The CDR3 DNA follows: TGCAGCGTGGAGATCCCCAGCACAGATACGCAGTATTTT.

This chain connects TRBV28 to TRBJ2-7; 12 bases match TRBD1. Trimming cost V 5 bases and J 6 bases; bases outside gene matches: 8. The V gene's germline CDR1 is MDHEN and CDR2 SYDVKM. The CDR3 contains 15 residues. The CDR3 sequence: CASSVLGQGASEQYF. CDR3 nucleotides: TGTGCCAGCAGTGTACTGGGACAGGGGGCCTCCGAGCAGTACTTC.